The following is a TCR beta chain sequence with its context. Study processing details: Reference gene primer amplification yielded estimated nucleated cell counts. Using immunoSEQ multiplex PCR, the repertoire was profiled, and TCRdb retains in-frame clones only, with some absent. For V, J and clone size, that table is used; D and trimming come from the DNA. The table shows more than 300,000 clones, with 85% to 90% occurring only once. Those who participated ranged in age from roughly 18 to 89 years and resided in approximately 26 US areas. Resolution of symptoms, clearance, or two negative PCRs was present in recovered Cohort 3 donors. These data belong to a study of blood T cell repertoires in COVID-19. Germline V gives CDR1 SEHNR, CDR2 FQNEAQ (reference sequence). The CDR3 has 18 residues. V trimming: 3 bases; J trimming: 3 bases; junction bases outside the gene matches: 10.

This sequence originates from a man aged 30-40 years who had recovered from COVID-19. The chain recombines TRBV7-9 with TRBJ2-5; 13 bases are a match to TRBD2. The sequencing sample was made of PBMCs or T cells enriched from blood (not recorded which). The CDR3 protein is CASSLRTSGSFGKETQYF. The CDR3 bases are TGTGCCAGCAGCTTGCGGACTAGCGGGAGTTTCGGAAAAGAGACCCAGTACTTC.